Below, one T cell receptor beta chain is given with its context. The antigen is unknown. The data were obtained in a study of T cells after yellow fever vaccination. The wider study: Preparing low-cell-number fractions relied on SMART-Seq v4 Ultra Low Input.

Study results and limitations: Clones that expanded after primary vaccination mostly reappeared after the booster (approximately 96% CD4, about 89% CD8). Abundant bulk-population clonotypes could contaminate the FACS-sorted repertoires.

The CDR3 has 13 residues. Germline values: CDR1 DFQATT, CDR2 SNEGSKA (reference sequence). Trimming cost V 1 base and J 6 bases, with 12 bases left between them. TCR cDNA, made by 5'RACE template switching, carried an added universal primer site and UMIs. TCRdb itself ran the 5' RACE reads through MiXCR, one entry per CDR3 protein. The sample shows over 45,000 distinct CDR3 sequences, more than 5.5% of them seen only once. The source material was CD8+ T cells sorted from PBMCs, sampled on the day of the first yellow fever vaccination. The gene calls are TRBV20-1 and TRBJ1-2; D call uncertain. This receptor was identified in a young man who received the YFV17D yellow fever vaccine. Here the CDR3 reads CSARASGIHGYTF. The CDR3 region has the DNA TGCAGTGCTAGAGCCTCGGGTATTCATGGCTACACCTTC.